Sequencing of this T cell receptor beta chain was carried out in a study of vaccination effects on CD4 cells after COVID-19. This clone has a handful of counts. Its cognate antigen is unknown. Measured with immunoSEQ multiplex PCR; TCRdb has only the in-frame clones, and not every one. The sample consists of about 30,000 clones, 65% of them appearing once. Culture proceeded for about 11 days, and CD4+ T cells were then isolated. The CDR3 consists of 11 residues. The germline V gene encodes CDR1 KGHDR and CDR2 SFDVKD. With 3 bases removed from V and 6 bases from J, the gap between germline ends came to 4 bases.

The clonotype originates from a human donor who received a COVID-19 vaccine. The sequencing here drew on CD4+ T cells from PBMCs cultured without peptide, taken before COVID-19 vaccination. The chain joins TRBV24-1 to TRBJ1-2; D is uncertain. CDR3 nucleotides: TGTGCCACCAGTGATACCCATGGCTACACCTTC. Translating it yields CATSDTHGYTF.